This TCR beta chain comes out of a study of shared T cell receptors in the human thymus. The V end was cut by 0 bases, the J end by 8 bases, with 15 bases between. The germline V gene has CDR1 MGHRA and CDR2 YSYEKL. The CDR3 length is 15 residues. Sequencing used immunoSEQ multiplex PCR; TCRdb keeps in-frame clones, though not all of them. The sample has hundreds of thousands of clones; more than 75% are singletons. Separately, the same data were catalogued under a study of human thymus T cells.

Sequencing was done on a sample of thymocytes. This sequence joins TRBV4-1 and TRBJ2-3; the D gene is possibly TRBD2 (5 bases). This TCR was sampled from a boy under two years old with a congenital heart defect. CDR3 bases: TGCGCCAGCAGCCAAGAGGGTCGGGGTCGGAGTACGCAGTATTTT. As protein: CASSQEGRGRSTQYF.